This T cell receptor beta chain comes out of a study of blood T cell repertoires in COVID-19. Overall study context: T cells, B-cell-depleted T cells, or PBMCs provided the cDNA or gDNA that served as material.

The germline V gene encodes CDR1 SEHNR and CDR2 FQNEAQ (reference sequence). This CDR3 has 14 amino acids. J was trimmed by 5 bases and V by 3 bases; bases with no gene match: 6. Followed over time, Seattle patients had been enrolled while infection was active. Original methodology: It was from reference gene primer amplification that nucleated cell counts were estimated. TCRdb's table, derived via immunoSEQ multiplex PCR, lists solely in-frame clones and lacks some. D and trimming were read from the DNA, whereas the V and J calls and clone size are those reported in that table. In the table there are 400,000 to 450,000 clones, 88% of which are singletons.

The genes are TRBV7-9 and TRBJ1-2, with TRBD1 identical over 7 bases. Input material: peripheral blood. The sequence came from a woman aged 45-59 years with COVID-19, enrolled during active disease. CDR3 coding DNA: TGTGCCAGCAGCTTTGGGGACAGCAGATATGGCTACACCTTC. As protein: CASSFGDSRYGYTF.